What follows are 27 T cell receptor beta chains derived from one specimen sequenced in a study of T cell repertoires in cytomegalovirus infection. TCRdb reprocessed the reads via MiXCR and lists one record per CDR3 protein. The table includes about 270,000 distinct CDR3 sequences, less than 25% detected once. No antigens are known for them. Specimen: cultured PBMCs, collected from culture after CMV antigen stimulation. The receptors shown here come from a human donor in good health (CMV status not recorded). Some clones in this sample may be carry-over from other donors' samples.

The V call is TRBV9, the J call TRBJ2-3; D gene unclear. The V gene lost 4 bases and the J gene lost 3 bases, with 12 bases spanning the gap. Germline CDR1 and CDR2: SGDLS and YYNGEE. CDR3 length equals 14 residues. CDR3 sequence reads: CASSPRSFTDTQYF. For the CDR3, the DNA is TGTGCCAGCAGCCCCCGGTCCTTTACAGATACGCAGTATTTT.

In DNA form, the CDR3 reads TGTGCCAGCAGTAAGACAGTTTACTATGGCTACACCTTC. As protein: CASSKTVYYGYTF. J is TRBJ1-2 and V is TRBV28; possibly TRBD1 for D (5 bases). Germline values: CDR1 MDHEN, CDR2 SYDVKM. V was clipped by 5 bases and J by 3 bases, with 10 bases between them. The CDR3 runs to 13 residues.

There are a few counts of this clonotype. The J gene is TRBJ2-1, the V gene TRBV28; 12 bases map to TRBD2. Germline CDR1 MDHEN, CDR2 SYDVKM. J was trimmed by 4 bases and V by 3 bases; bases with no gene match: 10. CDR3 length: 18 residues. The CDR3, as DNA: TGTGCCAGCAGTTTTTGGGGGTCGGGGACTAGCGGGTACAATGAGCAGTTCTTC. Amino acid sequence: CASSFWGSGTSGYNEQFF.

The chain employs TRBV29-1 and TRBJ2-5, with TRBD1 matching over 7 bases. V shed 4 bases, J shed 2 bases, and the junction held 4 bases outside the gene matches. Germline lookup yields CDR1 SQVTM and CDR2 ANQGSEA. The CDR3 loop spans 13 amino acids. CDR3 protein: CSVVGQDQETQYF. Here the CDR3 DNA reads TGCAGCGTTGTAGGACAGGATCAAGAGACCCAGTACTTC.

Concerning this clonotype: A much larger clone differs from this one at a single base, so this may be a read error. V gene TRBV7-2 combines with J gene TRBJ2-7, with TRBD1 identical over 10 bases. The length of the CDR3 is 14 residues. Germline V gene lookup returns CDR1 SGHTA and CDR2 FQGNSA. The CDR3: CSSSLDRGRREQYF. The CDR3 DNA reads as TGTTCCAGCAGCTTAGACAGGGGGCGACGCGAGCAGTACTTC.

This clonotype came up a few times. V is TRBV28 and J is TRBJ2-7; 12 positions agree with TRBD2. The length of the CDR3 is 16 residues. V gave up 6 bases and J gave up 2 bases; unmatched junction bases: 8. Looked up from germline, CDR1 is MDHEN and CDR2 is SYDVKM. For the CDR3, the DNA is TGTGCCAGCAGACCCACCGGACTAGCGGGGACCTACGAGCAGTACTTC. Translated, it gives CASRPTGLAGTYEQYF.

This clonotype was observed a few times. This chain joins TRBV4-1 and TRBJ2-7; 15 bases line up with TRBD2. J gave up 4 bases and V 0 bases, and 10 bases lay outside the gene matches. CDR1 and CDR2 (germline): MGHRA, YSYEKL. This CDR3 spans 19 amino acids. CDR3 in amino acids: CASSQEISAGLAGGYEQYF. CDR3 DNA sequence: TGCGCCAGCAGCCAAGAGATTTCCGCCGGACTAGCGGGAGGGTACGAGCAGTACTTC.

V is TRBV10-3 and J is TRBJ1-1, with 7 bases lining up with TRBD1. The germline V gene encodes CDR1 ENHRY and CDR2 SYGVKD. The CDR3 has 13 residues. Trimming removed 9 bases from V and 4 bases from J; junction bases left unmatched: 8. The CDR3 region has the DNA TGTGCCATGCGGACAGGCGGGGGCACTGAAGCTTTCTTT. Protein sequence: CAMRTGGGTEAFF.

This clonotype was detected a few times. This chain links TRBV14 with TRBJ2-1; TRBD2 might be the D (6 bases). The length of the CDR3 is 19 residues. Per the germline V gene, CDR1 is SGHDN and CDR2 is FVKESK. Trimming cost V 0 bases and J 0 bases, with 18 bases left between them. CDR3 in DNA: TGTGCCAGCAGCCAAGATCCCGCGGGAACACTACACTCCTACAATGAGCAGTTCTTC. Its translation: CASSQDPAGTLHSYNEQFF.

This clonotype was found many times. V gene TRBV7-2 combines with J gene TRBJ2-1; 11 bases are shared with TRBD2. This CDR3 spans 15 amino acids. Germline-derived CDR1 and CDR2 are SGHTA and FQGNSA. Losses at the gene ends were 5 bases for V and 2 bases for J; bases not matched to a gene: 2. Written as DNA, the CDR3 is TGTGCCAGCAGCCGACTAGCGGGGACCTACAATGAGCAGTTCTTC. This translates into CASSRLAGTYNEQFF.

This clonotype has a handful of counts. The rearrangement uses TRBV5-4 and TRBJ2-1; 7 bases fit TRBD2. Germline V gene data show CDR1 as SGHNT and CDR2 as YYREEE (reference sequence). The CDR3 runs 15 residues. V shed 4 bases, J shed 3 bases, and the junction held 7 bases outside the gene matches. CDR3 nucleotides: TGTGCCAGCAGCCCTGGCGGGAGTAACTACAATGAGCAGTTCTTC. Amino acid sequence: CASSPGGSNYNEQFF.

There are many counts of this clonotype. The chain combines TRBV6-1 with TRBJ2-7, with D perhaps TRBD1 (6 bases). CDR3 size: 15 residues. The ends were cut back, 5 bases at V and 1 base at J, with 15 bases in the middle. Germline CDR1 reads MNHNS; CDR2 reads SASEGT. CDR3 in amino acids: CASSSGHPASYEQYV. The DNA for the CDR3 is TGTGCCAGCAGTTCGGGACATCCGGCATCCTACGAGCAGTACGTC.

The J gene is TRBJ2-1, the V gene TRBV6-2 or TRBV6-3; D unclear. There are 15 residues in the CDR3. Trimming left V 6 bases short and J 3 bases short, with 15 bases between. Germline assignment: CDR1 MNHEY and CDR2 SVGEGT. The CDR3 nucleotides read TGTGCCAGCAGCTCCGATTACCGATACTACAATGAGCAGTTCTTC. Residues: CASSSDYRYYNEQFF.

This clonotype was detected a few times. Germline is not matched at one junction end, which may reflect a read error. CDR3 amino acids: CSIDRGRIDTQYF. CDR3 DNA: TGCAGCATTGACAGGGGGCGGATAGATACGCAGTATTTT. V usage is TRBV29-1 and J usage is TRBJ2-3, with 10 bases identical to TRBD1. This CDR3 has 13 amino acids. Germline V gene sequence: CDR1 SQVTM, CDR2 ANQGSEA.

The CDR3 spells CASSLEPSRVHSYEQYF. DNA of the CDR3: TGTGCCAGCAGTTTAGAACCTAGTCGCGTTCACTCCTACGAGCAGTACTTC. This chain uses TRBV12-3 or TRBV12-4 with TRBJ2-7; no clear D. This CDR3 region has 17 residues. V shed 1 base and J shed 0 bases, with 16 bases lying between them.

This clonotype appeared a few times. The V gene is TRBV7-9, the J gene TRBJ2-7; no definite D call. This CDR3 is built from 15 residues. Germline CDR1 reads SEHNR; CDR2 reads FQNEAQ (reference sequence). V was clipped by 5 bases and J by 3 bases, with 17 bases between them. The CDR3 DNA is TGTGCCAGCAGCCGACATAACGGCCCCCACTACGAGCAGTACTTC. Translated, it gives CASSRHNGPHYEQYF. Complete variable domain (other parts from reference TRBV7-9 and TRBJ2-7): DTGVSQNPRHKITKRGQNVTFRCDPISEHNRLYWYRQTLGQGPEFLTYFQNEAQLEKSRLLSDRFSAERPKGSFSTLEIQRTEQGDSAMYLCASSRHNGPHYEQYFGPGTRLTVT.

In its sample, this clonotype was seen a few times. This chain uses TRBV11-2 with TRBJ2-1, with D possibly TRBD2 on 6 matching bases. This CDR3 region has 16 residues. Germline V CDR1 and CDR2: SGHAT, FQNNGV. The germline V and J ends were trimmed by 2 bases and 2 bases, with 13 bases remaining between them. Here the CDR3 DNA reads TGTGCCAGCAGCTTAAGTTGGGACTTCCCCTACAATGAGCAGTTCTTC. Protein product: CASSLSWDFPYNEQFF.

This clonotype was recorded a few times. The gene calls are TRBV7-8 and TRBJ2-7; 8 positions match TRBD2. Germline assignment: CDR1 SGHVS and CDR2 FQNEAQ. There are 16 residues in the CDR3. J was trimmed by 1 base and V by 5 bases; bases with no gene match: 10. The DNA for the CDR3 is TGTGCCAGCAGCCCCCGCCGGGGCGGGAGGTCCTACGAGCAGTACTTC. Residues: CASSPRRGGRSYEQYF.

The CDR3, as DNA: TGTGCCAGCAGCGCGGACGTTGCTAACTATGGCTACACCTTC. Amino acid sequence: CASSADVANYGYTF. The V and J genes are TRBV5-4 and TRBJ1-2; D remains ambiguous. Between the trimmed V and J ends, which lost 4 bases and 0 bases, there was a span of 10 bases. CDR1 and CDR2 (germline): SGHNT, YYREEE (reference sequence). This CDR3 spans 14 amino acids.

This clonotype has a count of ten or more. V gene TRBV12-3 or TRBV12-4 combines with J gene TRBJ1-2; D ambiguous. V gave up 5 bases and J gave up 8 bases, with 15 bases separating them. This CDR3 region has 13 residues. DNA for the CDR3: TGTGCCAGCAGTAGAAGACGGGGTTCCGGCTACACCTTC. This sequence encodes CASSRRRGSGYTF.

This chain connects TRBV12-3 or TRBV12-4 to TRBJ1-3, with D possibly matching TRBD1 (5 bases). Trimming took 2 bases from V and 0 from J, leaving 8 bases between them. CDR3 length: 15 amino acids. CDR3 sequence: CASSLSGGSGNTIYF. The DNA for the CDR3 is TGTGCCAGCAGTTTATCCGGGGGCTCTGGAAACACCATATATTTT.

This clonotype was found many times. J is TRBJ1-2 and V is TRBV6-1, with D perhaps matching TRBD1 (6 bases). Between the trimmed V and J ends, which lost 7 bases and 3 bases, there was a span of 18 bases. Germline lookup yields CDR1 MNHNS and CDR2 SASEGT. CDR3 length: 15 amino acids. CDR3 DNA: TGTGCCAGCATTCGTCGGGGGGCCTTGGACTATGGCTACACCTTC. It encodes CASIRRGALDYGYTF.

This clonotype appeared a few times. The V and J genes are TRBV2 and TRBJ2-3; TRBD2 aligns across 9 bases. Trimming removed 3 bases from V and 4 bases from J; junction bases left unmatched: 5. Germline CDR1 is SNHLY and CDR2 is FYNNEI. This CDR3 is built from 15 residues. The CDR3 sequence is CASSDPSGNPDTQYF. The CDR3 DNA sequence: TGTGCCAGCAGTGACCCTAGCGGGAATCCAGATACGCAGTATTTT. The full variable domain, its missing parts supplied by reference TRBV2 and TRBJ2-3, is EPEVTQTPSHQVTQMGQEVILRCVPISNHLYFYWYRQILGQKVEFLVSFYNNEISEKSEIFDDQFSVERPDGSNFTLKIRSTKLEDSAMYFCASSDPSGNPDTQYFGPGTRLTVL.

This clonotype was found a few times. V is TRBV7-2 and J is TRBJ1-2; D not resolved. V was cut by 5 bases and J by 1 base, with 11 bases left in between. CDR1 is SGHTA and CDR2 is FQGNSA in the germline V gene. This CDR3 has 14 amino acids. The CDR3 is CASSIHGVNYGYTF. CDR3 DNA: TGTGCCAGCAGCATCCACGGGGTTAACTATGGCTACACCTTC.

This clonotype was seen a handful of times. V and J are TRBV19 and TRBJ2-2, with D uncertain. Trimming pared 7 bases from V and 8 bases from J, leaving 11 bases between. From germline, CDR1 is LNHDA and CDR2 SQIVND (reference sequence). The CDR3 spans 12 residues. The CDR3 here is CASNLRPGELFF. CDR3 DNA sequence: TGTGCCAGTAATCTTAGGCCGGGGGAGCTGTTTTTT.

This clonotype was counted at least ten times. J is TRBJ2-1 and V is TRBV11-2; 11 nucleotides align to TRBD2. This CDR3 is built from 17 residues. Germline CDR1 and CDR2: SGHAT and FQNNGV. The J segment lost 8 bases and the V segment lost 2 bases, leaving 11 bases of the junction unmatched. CDR3 in DNA: TGTGCCAGCAGCTTATATAGGAGCCTAGCGGGAGGCCATGAGCAGTTCTTC. Translation gives CASSLYRSLAGGHEQFF. Based on the CDR3 plus reference TRBV11-2 and TRBJ2-1, the full variable domain is EAGVAQSPRYKIIEKRQSVAFWCNPISGHATLYWYQQILGQGPKLLIQFQNNGVVDDSQLPKDRFSAERLKGVDSTLKIQPAKLEDSAVYLCASSLYRSLAGGHEQFFGPGTRLTVL.

This clonotype was observed at least ten times. The genes are TRBV7-2 and TRBJ1-2; D is uncertain. Germline loops: CDR1 SGHTA, CDR2 FQGNSA. Trimming left V 1 base short and J 0 bases short, with 9 bases between. This CDR3 has 15 residues. This CDR3 reads CASSLVRSPNYGYTF. In nucleotides, the CDR3 is TGTGCCAGCAGCTTAGTAAGGAGTCCTAACTATGGCTACACCTTC. Variable domain in full (rest from reference TRBV7-2 and TRBJ1-2): GAGVSQSPSNKVTEKGKDVELRCDPISGHTALYWYRQSLGQGLEFLIYFQGNSAPDKSGLPSDRFSAERTGGSVSTLTIQRTQQEDSAVYLCASSLVRSPNYGYTFGSGTRLTVV.